A single sample is the source of the 28 T cell receptor beta chains below, sequenced in a study of blood T cell repertoires in COVID-19. The assay was immunoSEQ multiplex PCR, and TCRdb's table has in-frame clones only and misses some. The sample yields around 190,000 clones, around nine tenths seen once. Sequenced sample: peripheral blood. All receptors derive from a young man with active or convalescent COVID-19.

The DNA of the CDR3 is TGTGCCAGCAGTTTGACAGGGCTGGCTTCACCCCTCCACTTT. This sequence encodes CASSLTGLASPLHF. V usage is TRBV28 and J usage is TRBJ1-6, with 7 bases aligning to TRBD1. V dropped 3 bases and J dropped 9; count of bases not matched to a gene: 5. CDR1 MDHEN and CDR2 SYDVKM come from the germline V gene. This CDR3 is 14 amino acids long.

This clone was seen more than once but under ten times. CDR3 bases: TGTGCCAGCAGGGGAACAGGGACCTATGGCTACACCTTC. Translation gives CASRGTGTYGYTF. The chain combines TRBV2 with TRBJ1-2; tentative D call: TRBD1 (6 bases). The V gene's germline CDR1 is SNHLY and CDR2 FYNNEI. The CDR3 length is 13 residues. V was cut by 6 bases and J by 4 bases, with 12 bases left in between.

The V call is TRBV5-1, the J call TRBJ2-1; D not certain. The CDR3 runs 14 residues. CDR1 is SGHRS, CDR2 YFSETQ, per germline. Trimming pared 0 bases from V and 2 bases from J, leaving 6 bases between. DNA of the CDR3: TGCGCCAGCAGCTTGGCTATCACCTACAATGAGCAGTTCTTC. This gives the protein CASSLAITYNEQFF.

The chain employs TRBV2 and TRBJ2-3; TRBD2 is a possible D gene (6 bases). The V gene's germline CDR1 is SNHLY and CDR2 FYNNEI. V lost 9 bases to trimming and J lost 3 bases, with 13 bases between them. The CDR3 runs 13 residues. The CDR3 sequence is CASSVADTDTQYF. Here the CDR3 DNA reads TGTGCCAGTTCGGTAGCGGATACAGATACGCAGTATTTT. Supplemented by reference TRBV2 and TRBJ2-3, the full variable domain reads EPEVTQTPSHQVTQMGQEVILRCVPISNHLYFYWYRQILGQKVEFLVSFYNNEISEKSEIFDDQFSVERPDGSNFTLKIRSTKLEDSAMYFCASSVADTDTQYFGPGTRLTVL.

The J gene is TRBJ2-2, the V gene TRBV15; D ambiguous. The CDR3 is 15 amino acids. V was pared by 0 bases and J by 5 bases, with 10 bases between. Germline assignment: CDR1 LNHNV and CDR2 YYDKDF (reference sequence). CDR3 loop: CATSRESPPTGELFF. CDR3 coding DNA: TGTGCCACCAGCAGAGAGTCCCCCCCGACCGGGGAGCTGTTTTTT.

This chain connects TRBV7-9 to TRBJ2-7; D unresolved. The germline gives CDR1 SEHNR, CDR2 FQNEAQ (reference sequence). This CDR3 is 13 amino acids long. V was clipped by 5 bases and J by 0 bases, with 8 bases between them. CDR3 in amino acids: CASSPPLSYEQYF. The CDR3, as DNA: TGTGCCAGCAGCCCCCCCCTCTCCTACGAGCAGTACTTC.

This chain joins TRBV5-8 and TRBJ2-2; D might be TRBD1 (6 bases). The CDR3 is made up of 14 amino acids. The ends were cut back, 3 bases at V and 1 base at J, with 7 bases in the middle. Per the germline V gene, CDR1 is SGHTS and CDR2 is YDEGEE. The DNA for the CDR3 is TGTGCCAGCAGCTCGGGACAGAACACCGGGGAGCTGTTTTTT. This codes for CASSSGQNTGELFF.

CDR3 protein: CASSRTGLANEKLFF. The CDR3 nucleotides read TGTGCCAGCAGCCGCACAGGGTTAGCTAATGAAAAACTGTTTTTT. J is TRBJ1-4 and V is TRBV5-5, with a possible D match to TRBD1 (6 bases). Trimming removed 4 bases from V and 3 bases from J, with 13 bases in between. The CDR3 spans 15 residues. CDR1 SGHKS and CDR2 YYEKEE come from the germline V gene (reference sequence).

There are a few counts of this clone. The rearrangement uses TRBV5-4 and TRBJ2-1, with 7 bases that match TRBD2. Germline trimming cut 1 base from V and 0 bases from J; bases unmatched to any gene: 4. The germline V gene encodes CDR1 SGHNT and CDR2 YYREEE (reference sequence). The length of the CDR3 is 16 residues. The CDR3 sequence: CASSLWREPSYNEQFF. The CDR3 DNA follows: TGTGCCAGCAGCTTGTGGCGGGAGCCCTCCTACAATGAGCAGTTCTTC.

The rearrangement joins TRBV6-5 to TRBJ2-7; TRBD2 matches at 10 bases. Germline lookup yields CDR1 MNHEY and CDR2 SVGAGI. Unmatched junction bases numbered 2, after V lost 6 bases and J lost 3 bases. The CDR3 is 13 residues long. CDR3 DNA: TGTGCCAGCAGCCTAGCGGGAGACTACGAGCAGTACTTC. Amino acids: CASSLAGDYEQYF.

The chain recombines TRBV12-3 or TRBV12-4 with TRBJ2-1; TRBD2 aligns across 7 bases. The CDR3 runs 13 residues. The V segment lost 1 base and the J segment 9 bases; nucleotides outside the gene matches: 3. CDR3 nucleotides: TGTGCCAGCAGTTTAGGACTAGCCAGTGAGCAGTTCTTC. Its translation is CASSLGLASEQFF.

This clone was observed once. For the CDR3, the DNA is TGTGCCAGCAGCTTTAGTCTAGCGGGAGCCAACTCCTACAATGAGCAGTTCTTC. This sequence encodes CASSFSLAGANSYNEQFF. This chain joins TRBV5-4 and TRBJ2-1; 10 nucleotides agree with TRBD2. Trimming cost V 2 bases and J 0 bases; bases outside gene matches: 8. Germline V gene lookup returns CDR1 SGHNT and CDR2 YYREEE (reference sequence). This CDR3 region has 18 residues.

The V and J genes are TRBV5-6 and TRBJ1-3; D gene ambiguous. Germline CDR1 is SGHDT and CDR2 is YYEEEE. This CDR3 region has 14 residues. Trimming took off 4 bases at V and 0 bases at J, with 8 bases between the two ends. CDR3 loop: CASSLWSSGNTIYF. The CDR3 nucleotides read TGTGCCAGCAGCCTATGGTCCTCTGGAAACACCATATATTTT.

This clone has a single count. This chain links TRBV5-1 with TRBJ2-5, with D unclear. The CDR3 consists of 13 residues. The V and J ends lost 1 base and 2 bases respectively, with 6 bases between them. Germline V gene data show CDR1 as SGHRS and CDR2 as YFSETQ. The CDR3 here is CASSLSGQETQYF. The CDR3 DNA reads TGCGCCAGCAGCTTGTCAGGACAAGAGACCCAGTACTTC.

This chain links TRBV9 with TRBJ1-3; D remains ambiguous. Germline V gene data show CDR1 as SGDLS and CDR2 as YYNGEE. The CDR3 consists of 17 residues. V lost 0 bases to trimming and J lost 0 bases, with 13 bases between them. The CDR3: CASSVAEFLVSGNTIYF. The CDR3 region has the DNA TGTGCCAGCAGCGTAGCTGAGTTTTTGGTCTCTGGAAACACCATATATTTT.

This clone was detected once. J is TRBJ1-6 and V is TRBV9; D is uncertain. Deletions cut 4 bases from V and 6 bases from J, with 17 bases between. CDR1 is SGDLS and CDR2 is YYNGEE in the germline V gene. There are 16 residues in the CDR3. This chain's CDR3 is CASSPYTGSLNSPLHF. The CDR3 nucleotides read TGTGCCAGCAGCCCGTATACGGGGTCGCTTAATTCACCCCTCCACTTT.

V is TRBV30 and J is TRBJ1-6; 10 nucleotides agree with TRBD1. V gave up 2 bases and J gave up 9 bases; unmatched junction bases: 7. Germline-derived CDR1 and CDR2 are GTSNPN and SVGIG (reference sequence). The CDR3 is 15 amino acids. The CDR3 protein is CAWSLGTGVGSPLHF. For the CDR3, the DNA is TGTGCCTGGAGTCTAGGGACAGGGGTAGGTTCACCCCTCCACTTT.

The chain combines TRBV11-2 with TRBJ2-1; D unresolved. Germline loops: CDR1 SGHAT, CDR2 FQNNGV. V was clipped by 3 bases and J by 4 bases, with 10 bases between them. CDR3 length: 14 residues. The CDR3 sequence: CASSFSALYNEQFF. CDR3 bases: TGTGCCAGCAGCTTCAGCGCCTTGTACAATGAGCAGTTCTTC.

V usage is TRBV19 and J usage is TRBJ1-2; 7 bases align to TRBD1. Germline loops: CDR1 LNHDA, CDR2 SQIVND (reference sequence). CDR3 length: 14 residues. Trimming at V came to 0 bases and at J to 4 bases, leaving 2 bases not matched to a gene. The DNA for the CDR3 is TGTGCCAGTAGTATAGAGAGGGGGCCCTATGGCTACACCTTC. Translating it yields CASSIERGPYGYTF.

This clone was picked up one time. The genes are TRBV11-2 and TRBJ2-7, with 7 bases aligning to TRBD2. The V segment lost 1 base and the J segment 2 bases; nucleotides outside the gene matches: 2. CDR3 length: 14 amino acids. Germline V CDR1 and CDR2: SGHAT, FQNNGV. CDR3 in amino acids: CASSLAAGAYEQYF. CDR3 bases: TGTGCCAGCAGCTTAGCGGCGGGAGCCTACGAGCAGTACTTC.

The V and J genes are TRBV6-2 or TRBV6-3 and TRBJ2-7, with TRBD2 matching over 11 bases. From germline, CDR1 is MNHEY and CDR2 SVGEGT. Germline trimming cut 0 bases from V and 2 bases from J; bases unmatched to any gene: 3. The CDR3 is 16 residues long. The DNA of the CDR3 is TGTGCCAGCAGTTACTCGATACTAGCGGGAGCCTACGAGCAGTACTTC. Its translation: CASSYSILAGAYEQYF.

This chain connects TRBV2 to TRBJ2-5, with 7 bases matching TRBD1. The CDR3 runs to 13 residues. V shed 4 bases and J 3 bases; nucleotides not matched to a gene: 2. Germline V gene data show CDR1 as SNHLY and CDR2 as FYNNEI. CDR3 nucleotides: TGTGCCAGCAGTGTTCAGGGGGAAGAGACCCAGTACTTC. It encodes CASSVQGEETQYF. The complete variable domain, with remaining parts taken from reference TRBV2 and TRBJ2-5, reads EPEVTQTPSHQVTQMGQEVILRCVPISNHLYFYWYRQILGQKVEFLVSFYNNEISEKSEIFDDQFSVERPDGSNFTLKIRSTKLEDSAMYFCASSVQGEETQYFGPGTRLLVL.

The chain recombines TRBV11-3 with TRBJ2-3; no clear D. This CDR3 is built from 18 residues. Trimming took 3 bases from V and 1 from J, leaving 20 bases between them. Germline loops: CDR1 SGHNT, CDR2 YENEEA. In DNA form, the CDR3 reads TGTGCCAGCAGCTTGTGTCCGAGTTCTCCCATATGCACAGATACGCAGTATTTT. This translates into CASSLCPSSPICTDTQYF.

J is TRBJ1-1 and V is TRBV7-3; D is perhaps TRBD1 (5 bases). V lost 5 bases to trimming and J lost 1 base, with 8 bases between them. The V gene's germline CDR1 is SGHTA and CDR2 FQGTGA. The CDR3 runs to 13 residues. CDR3 loop: CASSEQENTEAFF. For the CDR3, the DNA is TGTGCCAGCAGCGAACAGGAGAACACTGAAGCTTTCTTT.

This clone was detected once. V usage is TRBV3-1 (or the pseudogene TRBV3-2) and J usage is TRBJ1-3; D possibly corresponds to TRBD1 (6 bases). Trimming took 1 base from V and 4 from J, leaving 14 bases between them. The CDR3 is 16 amino acids. Germline V gene data show CDR1 as LGHDT and CDR2 as YNNKEL (reference sequence). The CDR3 coding sequence is TGTGCCAGCAGCCAAGGAGGGGGGGTGAAAGGAAACACCATATATTTT. Translated: CASSQGGGVKGNTIYF.

This clone was seen repeatedly, ten times or more. The J gene is TRBJ1-1, the V gene TRBV12-3 or TRBV12-4; perhaps TRBD1 as D (6 bases). CDR3 length equals 13 residues. V was clipped by 6 bases and J by 11 bases, with 19 bases between them. The CDR3 coding sequence is TGTGCCAGCAGGGATACAGGGAGGGGTAGGGCTTTCTTT. Its protein product is CASRDTGRGRAFF.

This chain joins TRBV14 and TRBJ2-5, with D perhaps TRBD2 (6 bases). Germline CDR1 and CDR2: SGHDN and FVKESK. The ends were cut back, 8 bases at V and 5 bases at J, with 15 bases in the middle. The length of the CDR3 is 13 residues. CDR3 bases: TGTGCCAGCTCATCGGGAGCAGTTGAGACCCAGTACTTC. Amino acids: CASSSGAVETQYF.

The chain combines TRBV5-1 with TRBJ1-2, with D hard to call. CDR3 size: 14 residues. The germline V gene has CDR1 SGHRS and CDR2 YFSETQ. Trimming removed 4 bases from V and 2 bases from J, with 12 bases in between. The CDR3 spells CASSPSTQNYGYTF. The CDR3 region has the DNA TGCGCCAGCAGCCCTTCGACACAAAACTATGGCTACACCTTC.